This paragraph reports one TCR beta chain. As yet, its antigen is unknown. The data are from a study of cytomegalovirus exposure and HLA in healthy donors. The donors were members of the validation cohort, which comprised under 150 subjects and was separate from the first cohort of several hundred subjects. The CDR3 contains 15 residues. The V end was cut by 2 bases, the J end by 6 bases, with 17 bases between. The V gene's germline CDR1 is SNHLY and CDR2 FYNNEI. Findings and caveats of the study: Some public TCRs appeared in many individuals, while most sequences were rare. Cytomegalovirus association was listed for 150 to 200 TCR beta chains. In the 120 validation repertoires, approximately 93% of cluster scores exceeded 0, per a later analysis.

Clones were sequenced by immunoSEQ multiplex PCR, and TCRdb holds only the in-frame ones, with some missing. The sample records over 35,000 clones, about 93% being singletons. The chain couples TRBV2 to TRBJ2-7; D is perhaps TRBD2 (5 bases). The sequenced material came from PBMCs. The receptor was derived from a man younger than 30 in good health and CMV-seronegative. CDR3 region: CASSEIPAVTSEQYF. In DNA, the CDR3 is TGTGCCAGCAGTGAAATCCCAGCGGTGACGTCCGAGCAGTACTTC.